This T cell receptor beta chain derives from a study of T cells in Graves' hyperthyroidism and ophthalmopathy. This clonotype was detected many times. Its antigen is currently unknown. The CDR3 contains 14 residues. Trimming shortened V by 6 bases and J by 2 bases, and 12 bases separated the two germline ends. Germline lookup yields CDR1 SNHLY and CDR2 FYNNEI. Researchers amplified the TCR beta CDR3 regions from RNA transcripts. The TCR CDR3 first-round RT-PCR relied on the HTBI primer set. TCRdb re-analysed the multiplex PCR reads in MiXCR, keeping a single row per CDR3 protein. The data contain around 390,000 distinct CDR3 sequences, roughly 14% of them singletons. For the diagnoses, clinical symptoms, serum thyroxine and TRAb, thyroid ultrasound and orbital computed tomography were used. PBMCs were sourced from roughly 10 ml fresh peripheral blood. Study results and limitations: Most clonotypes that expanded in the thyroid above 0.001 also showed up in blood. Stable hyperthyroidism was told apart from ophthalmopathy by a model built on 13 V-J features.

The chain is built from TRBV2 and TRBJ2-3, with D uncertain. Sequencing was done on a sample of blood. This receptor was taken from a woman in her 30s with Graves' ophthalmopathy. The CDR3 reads CASRMLGNTDTQYF. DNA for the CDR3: TGTGCCAGCAGGATGTTGGGGAACACAGATACGCAGTATTTT.